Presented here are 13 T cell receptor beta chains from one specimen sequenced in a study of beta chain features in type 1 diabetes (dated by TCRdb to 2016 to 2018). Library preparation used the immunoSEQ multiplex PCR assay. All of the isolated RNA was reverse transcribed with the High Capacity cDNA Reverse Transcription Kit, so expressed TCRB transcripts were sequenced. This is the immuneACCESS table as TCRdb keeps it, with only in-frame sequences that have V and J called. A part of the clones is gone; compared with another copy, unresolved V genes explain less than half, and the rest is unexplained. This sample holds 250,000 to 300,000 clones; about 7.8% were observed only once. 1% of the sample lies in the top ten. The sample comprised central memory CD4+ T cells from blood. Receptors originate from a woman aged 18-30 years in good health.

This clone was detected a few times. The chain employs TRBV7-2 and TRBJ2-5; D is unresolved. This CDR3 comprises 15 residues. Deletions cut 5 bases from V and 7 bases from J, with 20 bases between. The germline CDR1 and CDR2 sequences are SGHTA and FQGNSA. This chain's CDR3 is CASSPTSLAAATQYF. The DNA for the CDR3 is TGTGCCAGCAGCCCGACATCCTTGGCCGCCGCGACCCAGTACTTC.

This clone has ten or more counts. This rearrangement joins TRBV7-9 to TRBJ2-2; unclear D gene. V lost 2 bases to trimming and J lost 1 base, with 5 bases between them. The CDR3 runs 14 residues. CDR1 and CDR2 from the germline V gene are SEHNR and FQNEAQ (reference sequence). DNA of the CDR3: TGTGCCAGCAGCTTACGAGGGAACACCGGGGAGCTGTTTTTT. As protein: CASSLRGNTGELFF.

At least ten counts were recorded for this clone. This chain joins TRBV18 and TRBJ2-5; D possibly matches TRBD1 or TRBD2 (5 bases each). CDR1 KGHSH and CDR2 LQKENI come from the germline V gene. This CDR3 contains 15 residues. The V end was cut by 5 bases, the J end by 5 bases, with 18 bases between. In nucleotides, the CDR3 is TGTGCCAGCTCAGTATCAATTCGGGACGGGGAGACCCAGTACTTC. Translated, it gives CASSVSIRDGETQYF.

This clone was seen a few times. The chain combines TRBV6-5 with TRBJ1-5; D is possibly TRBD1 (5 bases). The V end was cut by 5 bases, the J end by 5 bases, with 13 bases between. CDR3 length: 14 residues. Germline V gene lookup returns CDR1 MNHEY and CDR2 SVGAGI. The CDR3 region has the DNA TGTGCCAGCAGTCGGTCCGACAGTTATCAGCCCCAGCATTTT. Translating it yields CASSRSDSYQPQHF.

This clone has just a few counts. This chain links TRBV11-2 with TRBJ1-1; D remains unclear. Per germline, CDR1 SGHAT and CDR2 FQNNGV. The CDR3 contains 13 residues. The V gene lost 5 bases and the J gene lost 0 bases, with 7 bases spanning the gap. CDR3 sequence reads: CASSPQMNTEAFF. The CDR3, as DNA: TGTGCCAGCAGCCCCCAGATGAACACTGAAGCTTTCTTT.

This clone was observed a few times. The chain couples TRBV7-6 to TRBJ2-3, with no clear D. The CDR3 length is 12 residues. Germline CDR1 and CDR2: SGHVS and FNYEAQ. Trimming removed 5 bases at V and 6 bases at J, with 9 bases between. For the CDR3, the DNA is TGTGCCAGCAGCCACGTAACTGATACGCAGTATTTT. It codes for CASSHVTDTQYF.

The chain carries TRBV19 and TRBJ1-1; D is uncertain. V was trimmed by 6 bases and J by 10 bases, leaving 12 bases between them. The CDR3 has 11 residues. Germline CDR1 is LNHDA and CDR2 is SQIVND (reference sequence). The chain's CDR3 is CASSSKLGAFF. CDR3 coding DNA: TGTGCCAGTAGCTCGAAACTCGGAGCTTTCTTT.

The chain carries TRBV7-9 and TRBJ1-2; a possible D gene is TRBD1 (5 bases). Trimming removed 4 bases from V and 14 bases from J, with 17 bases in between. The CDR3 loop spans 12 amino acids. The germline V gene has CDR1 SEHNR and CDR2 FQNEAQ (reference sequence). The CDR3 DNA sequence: TGTGCCAGCAGCTCGCCGGGGCATAAATCAACCTTC. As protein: CASSSPGHKSTF.

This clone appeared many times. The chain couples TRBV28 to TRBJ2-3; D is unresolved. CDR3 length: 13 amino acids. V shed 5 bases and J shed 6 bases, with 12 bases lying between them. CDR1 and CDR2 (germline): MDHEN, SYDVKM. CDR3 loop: CASSPRMGDTQYF. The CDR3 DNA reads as TGTGCCAGCAGTCCGCGGATGGGGGATACGCAGTATTTT.

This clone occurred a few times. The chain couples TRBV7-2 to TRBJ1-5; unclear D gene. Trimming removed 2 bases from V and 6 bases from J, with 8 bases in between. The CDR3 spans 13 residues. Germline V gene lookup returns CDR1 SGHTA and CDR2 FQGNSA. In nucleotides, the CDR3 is TGTGCCAGCAGCTTAATTTTCCGTCAGCCCCAGCATTTT. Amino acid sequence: CASSLIFRQPQHF.

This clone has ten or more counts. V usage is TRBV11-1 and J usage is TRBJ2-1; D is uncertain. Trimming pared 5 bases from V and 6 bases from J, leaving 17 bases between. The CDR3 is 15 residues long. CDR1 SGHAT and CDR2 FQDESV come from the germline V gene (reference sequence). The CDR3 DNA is TGTGCCAGCAGCGGCGGAAGGAGCTCGGGCAATGAGCAGTTCTTC. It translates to CASSGGRSSGNEQFF.

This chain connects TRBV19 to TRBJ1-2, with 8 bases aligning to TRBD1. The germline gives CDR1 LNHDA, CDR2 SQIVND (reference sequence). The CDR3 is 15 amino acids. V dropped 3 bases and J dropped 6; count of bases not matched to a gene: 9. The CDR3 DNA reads TGTGCCAGTAGTATTACTCCGGGACAGGCGGATGGCTACACCTTC. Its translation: CASSITPGQADGYTF.

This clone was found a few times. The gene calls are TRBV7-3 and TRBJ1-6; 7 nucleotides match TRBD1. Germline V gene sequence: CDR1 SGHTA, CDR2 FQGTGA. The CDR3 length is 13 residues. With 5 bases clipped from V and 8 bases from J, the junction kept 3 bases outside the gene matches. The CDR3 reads CASSPTGDSPLHF. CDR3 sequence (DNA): TGTGCCAGCAGCCCCACAGGGGATTCACCCCTCCACTTT.